This note documents a single TCR beta chain sequence. The clone's antigen remains unknown. The input lacks base qualities; no much larger clone sits a single base away. This specimen comes from a study of cytomegalovirus exposure and HLA in healthy donors (dated by TCRdb to about 2017). Regarding the study in general: In an earlier analysis of some 610 of the donors, 276 Gb of sequence data and 90 million to 120 million unique TCR beta sequences from about 190 million T cells were reported. An early release covering more than 500 HLA-typed donors comprised around 300 gigabases of sequencing data and around 86 million unique TCR sequences. Of the roughly 390 genotyped donors, roughly 76% were placed in the genetic ancestry cluster associated with self-reported Caucasian donors. The study was designed to test whether signatures of past pathogen exposure could be identified by cataloging public T cell receptors. The study used immunosequencing to profile the T cell repertoires of 666 subjects and linked those repertoires to cytomegalovirus serostatus. In addition to the first cohort of several hundred subjects, a separate validation cohort of 120 different subjects was used. High-throughput TCR immunosequencing, statistical association of individual TCRs with disease status, and machine learning were combined to predict cytomegalovirus infection status. To study patterns of TCR occurrence, a later analysis re-analyzed previously published TCR beta repertoires from around 670 donors and added high-resolution HLA genotyping. In the later analysis, no new phenotypic data were used to find candidate immune exposures; instead, reliance was placed on TCR beta sequences and their occurrence across donors. An earlier analysis of approximately 640 of the donors applied high-throughput TCR beta sequencing to assess whether each TCR beta V gene segment acted as functional or pseudogenic. Alongside the repertoire data, information on donor age, sex, ethnicity and CMV serostatus was compiled. A later genetic analysis took genome-wide SNP genotypes for about 55% of the 666 donors and used that subset as a discovery cohort. All discovery cohort repertoires had been generated on a single sequencing platform. Class I and class II HLA loci were covered by the typing at four-digit resolution. The number of donors typed differed by locus, with roughly 620-630 for A, B, C, DRB1 and DQB1, around 500 for DQA1, some 570 for DPA1, and under 490 for DPB1. Four to six DR-DQ haplotypes were handled as single units for association and clustering, since linkage in the cohort was strong. Among some 410 genotyped donors of the cohort, an average of 235,054 unique TCR beta nucleotide sequences were sequenced per donor, roughly a sixth of them non-productive. On the study overall, not on this receptor specifically: Because some donors lacked HLA typing at each locus, the association tests relied only on the typed subset. Most TCR sequences were seen in very few donors, while some public TCRs were found in many individuals. Immune exposure information for the cohort was limited to CMV serostatus. A further reported finding was that TCR beta sequences accurately predicted the HLA-A and HLA-B alleles for most subjects in the first cohort. Strong co-occurrence of HLA alleles, especially DR and DQ, made assigning TCR associations to individual alleles difficult. An earlier analysis of approximately 540 of the donors showed that most TCR beta V segments appeared in productive rearrangements either about 87% or about 30% of the time, which broadly matched IMGT annotations. In this cohort, only TCR beta chains were sequenced, and detectable features were limited by the absence of alpha or paired-chain data. The study listed 150 to 200 TCR beta chains as associated with cytomegalovirus. Most CMV-associated TCR beta chains appeared to be HLA-restricted in a later analysis, and the HLA associations seemed to be driven largely by CMV exposure. Correlated functional status among segregating V segments might reflect linkage disequilibrium, but an unknown experimental factor could not be ruled out. Because counts were too low, 15 to 20 rarely observed V segments, including chromosome 9 orphons, were excluded from the earlier analysis of around 640 of the donors. It was suggested by the authors that the approach could potentially be generalized to other disease states and immunological phenotypes. A few of the identified cytomegalovirus-associated TCR beta chains were confirmed in vitro to be specific for cytomegalovirus antigens. A later genetic analysis associated a missense DCLRE1C variant with V-gene and J-gene trimming of TCR beta chains, and an independent cohort replicated the association. In a later analysis, HLA-associated TCR beta chains were found to be more clonally expanded and to have lower generation probabilities than equally common non-associated chains. A later analysis reported that several top co-occurrence clusters appeared linked to parvovirus B19, influenza, CMV and Epstein-Barr virus. The classifier was reported to diagnose cytomegalovirus status with high specificity and sensitivity in both the original and validation cohorts. Because the 87-base-pair reads could not distinguish some IMGT-functional V segments, including TRBV6-2 and TRBV6-3, those segments were excluded. A later analysis found that TCR association rates varied across HLA loci, with DRB1 alleles showing the most associated TCRs and HLA-C alleles the fewest. Presence/absence analyses assumed roughly uniform sequencing depth across donors, an assumption that may not hold. A cluster of highly shared sequence variants was judged likely to be a technical artifact of the sequencing pipeline. A later genetic analysis reported fewer N-insertions in productive TCRs among donors in an Asian-associated ancestry cluster than the approximately 700-donor mean. At a false discovery rate of 0.05, a later analysis linked about 17,000 TCR beta sequences to specific HLA alleles.

The cohort consisted of 600 or so healthy bone marrow donors. Cohort members were all nominally healthy when sampled, although unrecorded immune exposures were likely present. The donor tested CMV seropositive and was one of the 289 seropositive cohort members. A peripheral blood sample was provided by each donor, and peripheral blood mononuclear cells were used for TCR beta sequencing. Genomic DNA was extracted from the blood cell samples with the Qiagen DNeasy Blood Extraction Kit. The library was prepared using the immunoSEQ multiplex PCR assay. For the multiplex PCR, a mixture combining 60 forward primers for TCR Vbeta segments and 13 reverse primers for TCR Jbeta segments was used. A multiplex PCR assay on genomic DNA amplified the CDR3 region of rearranged TCR beta genes. On the Illumina HiSeq System, the amplified TCR beta libraries were sequenced as 87-base-pair reads. The study's own analysis went as follows. Across the 500 to 700 repertoires, a later analysis counted some 81 million unique TCR beta chains, around 11 million of which were shared by at least two donors. Raw reads were error-corrected and collapsed into unique sequences by a nearest-neighbor algorithm in which closely related sequences were merged to remove PCR and sequencing errors. V, D and J gene segments were assigned by aligning CDR3 sequences to IMGT reference sequences. Each retained sequence needed at least a six-nucleotide match to both a V gene segment and a J gene segment. Rearrangements were classified as productive when the CDR3 lacked stop codons and remained in frame with V and J, and all other rearrangements were classified as non-productive. Following IMGT convention, CDR3 was defined as the stretch from the second conserved V-encoded cysteine up to the conserved J-encoded phenylalanine. Sequences without an unambiguous match to a single V gene segment were excluded from the earlier analysis of 450 to 750 of the donors. An earlier analysis of a few hundred of the donors called V segments functional above 56.7% productive rearrangements and segregating when the between-donor standard deviation exceeded 5%. To diagnose cytomegalovirus status from the catalog of TCR beta chain sequences, a statistical classification framework was built. A later analysis assigned V and J genes by comparing TCR nucleotide sequences with IMGT/GENE-DB human TR gene sequences. A later analysis assigned CDR3 sequences and most-parsimonious VDJ recombination scenarios with the TCRdist pipeline. A later analysis defined each TCR beta chain by its CDR3 amino acid sequence plus V-gene family, and excluded reads lacking a unique V-gene family. As a way to deal with suspected cross-contamination and a sequencing artifact, a later analysis dropped roughly 600 nucleotide sequences that were highly shared and had low generation probability. In a later analysis, a clonal expansion index for each public chain was calculated from normalized within-repertoire ranks of inferred template counts. Generation probabilities in a later analysis came from a VDJ recombination model fitted to out-of-frame rearrangements, and those results were checked against IGoR. In a later analysis, hypergeometric tests were used to score TCR-TCR, TCR-HLA and TCR-CMV co-occurrence, with a repertoire-size bias correction applied to TCR pairs. False discovery rates were estimated in a later analysis by permuting HLA or CMV assignments 20 times. In a later analysis, co-occurring TCRs were grouped using DBSCAN, and TCRdist sequence similarity was added for clustering within HLA-allele-positive subsets. Repertoires with fewer than 30,000 or more than 120,000 public chains, plus five repertoires with anomalous nucleotide sharing, were excluded from co-occurrence clustering. Sourced from immuneACCESS, this table was stored by TCRdb with only in-frame sequences that have V and J called. A share of the clones is absent; for the studies checked, an unresolved V gene accounts for under half, and the remainder has no known explanation. That table supplies the V and J calls and clone size; D and trimming were determined from the DNA. Counted in this sample were about 180,000 clones; around 80% of them appeared once. The ten biggest clones cover roughly 1.4% of the sample.

There are 16 amino acids in the CDR3, from cysteine to phenylalanine inclusive. The CDR3 DNA has 48 bases and is translated from base 1. V drops 1 base and J drops 0 bases, leaving 11 bases in between. The germline V gene encodes CDR1 SGHTA and CDR2 FQGTGA. The rearrangement combines TRBV7-3 with TRBJ2-3, with the D gene uncertain. The source is a girl between 5 and 17 years old in good health and CMV-seropositive. The sequenced sample was PBMCs. Read as DNA, the sequence is TGTGCCAGCAGCTTAAACTATGGCGGAAGCACAGATACGCAGTATTTT. This codes for CASSLNYGGSTDTQYF.